These T cell receptor beta chains were read from a single sample in a study of T cells in Graves' hyperthyroidism and ophthalmopathy. MiXCR was run by TCRdb on the multiplex PCR reads, yielding one entry per CDR3 protein. The table has about 99,000 distinct CDR3 sequences, 40% to 50% seen once. What was sequenced was blood. The receptors derive from a man in his forties or fifties with Graves' hyperthyroidism. CDR3s include the opening cysteine and the closing phenylalanine or tryptophan. D genes are given only for firm matches. Size is omitted from some rows. Given values are once, few, many or a class for expanded clones.

j_call	v_call	clone_size	d_call	cdr3_aa	cdr3_nt
TRBJ2-1	TRBV7-2	NA	TRBD2	CASKQTSGQNEQFF	TGTGCCAGCAAACAGACTAGCGGACAGAATGAGCAGTTCTTC
TRBJ2-7	TRBV5-1	NA	NA	CASSPGGVQGAYEQYF	TGCGCCAGCAGTCCGGGCGGGGTTCAGGGTGCCTACGAGCAGTACTTC
TRBJ1-2	TRBV19	once	TRBD1	CASSLGQGGVYGYTF	TGTGCCAGTAGTCTGGGACAGGGAGGGGTCTATGGCTACACCTTC
TRBJ1-2	TRBV6-5	many	TRBD1	CASSYRGQDLYGYTF	TGTGCCAGCAGTTACAGGGGACAGGACCTCTATGGCTACACCTTC
TRBJ1-2	TRBV4-1	NA	TRBD1	CASSLQDRAILNYGYTF	TGCGCCAGCAGCCTCCAGGACAGGGCTATACTTAACTATGGCTACACCTTC
TRBJ2-3	TRBV20-1	NA	NA	CSARDDTQYF	TGCAGTGCTAGAGATGATACGCAGTATTTT
TRBJ2-7	TRBV29-1	many	TRBD1	CSVDAGGSYEQYF	TGCAGCGTTGATGCAGGGGGTTCCTACGAGCAGTACTTC
TRBJ2-2	TRBV24-1	many	NA	CATSDFTGSNTGELFF	TGTGCCACCAGTGATTTTACGGGATCTAACACCGGGGAGCTGTTTTTT
TRBJ2-3	TRBV7-3	NA	TRBD2	CTSSLAGRSTGTQYF	TGTACCAGCAGTCTAGCGGGGAGAAGCACAGGTACGCAGTATTTT
TRBJ2-1	TRBV7-3	many	NA	CASSLNDWSNEQFF	TGTGCCAGCAGCTTAAACGATTGGAGTAATGAGCAGTTCTTC
TRBJ1-2	TRBV2	NA	TRBD1	CASNRQGKGYTF	TGTGCCAGCAACCGACAGGGGAAAGGCTACACCTTC